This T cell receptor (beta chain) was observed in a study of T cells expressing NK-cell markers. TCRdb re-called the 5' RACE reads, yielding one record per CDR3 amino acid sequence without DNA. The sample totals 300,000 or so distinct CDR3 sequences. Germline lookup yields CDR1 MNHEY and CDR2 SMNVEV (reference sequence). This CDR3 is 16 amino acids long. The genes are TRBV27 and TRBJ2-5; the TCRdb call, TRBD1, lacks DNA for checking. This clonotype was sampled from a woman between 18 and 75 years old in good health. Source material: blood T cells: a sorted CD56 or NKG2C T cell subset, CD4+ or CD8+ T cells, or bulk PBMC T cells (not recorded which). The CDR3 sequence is CASSLSYTSARETQYF.